This T cell receptor beta chain comes out of a study of PD-1 blockade in classical Hodgkin lymphoma. Across the whole study: Patients were administered nivolumab (3 mg/kg intravenously) every 2 weeks.

In germline, CDR1 is ENHRY, CDR2 SYGVKD. Trimming at V came to 2 bases and at J to 5 bases, leaving 7 bases not matched to a gene. The CDR3 sequence is 16 residues long. The data were produced by immunoSEQ multiplex PCR, yet TCRdb's version contains in-frame clones alone and is incomplete. The data contain about 14,000 clones, 86% of them singletons. Each patient experienced a relapse that followed autologous stem cell transplantation, and brentuximab vedotin exposure varied. Sequences were derived from peripheral blood mononuclear cells (PBMCs), sampled at baseline. The clonotype comes from a human donor with classical Hodgkin lymphoma. The V gene is TRBV10-3, the J gene TRBJ2-3; the match to TRBD2 covers 10 bases. The CDR3: CAISEPGLASGDTQYF. CDR3 sequence (DNA): TGTGCCATCAGTGAGCCGGGACTAGCGTCTGGAGATACGCAGTATTTT.